This T cell receptor beta chain appears in the sequencing data of a study of T cell changes during pregnancy in multiple sclerosis. Sequenced by immunoSEQ multiplex PCR; TCRdb stores in-frame clones only, minus some. This table has roughly 84,000 clones, 90% to 95% appearing once. Germline values: CDR1 MDHEN, CDR2 SYDVKM. Trimming at V came to 6 bases and at J to 5 bases, leaving 13 bases not matched to a gene. The CDR3 covers 15 residues. This sequence joins TRBV28 and TRBJ2-7; 7 positions agree with TRBD1. The receptor comes from a female donor in good health, enrolled as a control in a pregnancy study. Sequences were derived from peripheral blood, sampled in the third trimester of pregnancy. CDR3 nucleotide sequence: TGTGCCAGCAGCCCAGGGGGAACAGGGGTCCACGAGCAGTACTTC. Amino acid sequence: CASSPGGTGVHEQYF.